This is a list of T cell receptor beta chains from one sample in a study of human T cells and chemical hapten exposure. TCRdb ran MiXCR on the RACE reads and lists one entry per CDR3 protein. The sample has 250,000 or so distinct CDR3 sequences, roughly 8% seen once. The input for sequencing was whole blood, taken in connection with sensitization to the hapten diphenylcyclopropenone (DPC). The receptors come from a man between 18 and 35 years old with alopecia areata. Some clones in this sample may be carry-over from other donors' samples. The CDR3 runs from the conserved cysteine through the conserved F or W. A D gene is named only where the DNA matches it firmly. Size values are once, few and many counts, or a class for expanded clones, and some rows have none.

NA,many,TRBJ1-6,TRBV3-1,15,CASSQAGANNSPLHF,TGTGCCAGCAGCCAAGCTGGGGCAAATAATTCACCCCTCCACTTT
NA,many,TRBJ2-7,TRBV4-1,14,CASSLGQDLYEQYF,TGCGCCAGCAGCCTGGGACAAGACCTCTACGAGCAGTACTTC
TRBD1,NA,TRBJ2-4,TRBV7-9,15,CASSRTGLDKNIQYF,TGTGCCAGCAGCAGGACAGGTCTTGACAAAAACATTCAGTACTTC
NA,few,TRBJ1-6,TRBV20-1,13,CSAQTAYNSPLHF,TGCAGTGCCCAGACAGCCTATAATTCACCCCTCCACTTT
NA,NA,TRBJ1-6,TRBV5-5,13,CASSGGGNSPLHF,TGTGCCAGCAGCGGGGGAGGTAATTCACCCCTCCACTTT
NA,NA,TRBJ2-1,TRBV9,17,CASTETPLWSSYNEQFF,TGTGCCAGCACCGAAACTCCTCTGTGGAGCTCCTACAATGAGCAGTTCTTC
NA,many,TRBJ1-4,TRBV6-1,14,CASTFYGVNEKLFF,TGTGCCAGCACCTTTTACGGGGTTAATGAAAAACTGTTTTTT
TRBD1,NA,TRBJ2-1,TRBV7-9,15,CASSSDRDSYNEQFF,TGTGCCAGCAGCTCCGACCGGGACAGCTACAATGAGCAGTTCTTC
NA,few,TRBJ2-3,TRBV20-1,14,CSAPTRGNTDTQYF,TGCAGTGCCCCGACCCGGGGGAACACAGATACGCAGTATTTT
NA,many,TRBJ1-4,TRBV10-2,13,CASSEGAEEKLFF,TGCGCCAGCAGTGAGGGGGCTGAAGAAAAACTGTTTTTT
TRBD1,NA,TRBJ2-7,TRBV5-6,14,CASSPGTVYYEQYF,TGTGCCAGCAGCCCCGGGACAGTCTACTACGAGCAGTACTTC
NA,few,TRBJ1-1,TRBV9,13,CASSASSSTEAFF,TGTGCCAGCAGCGCCTCCTCCAGCACTGAAGCTTTCTTT
NA,NA,TRBJ2-3,TRBV20-1,14,CSASYSVGPDTQYF,TGCAGTGCTAGCTATAGCGTGGGGCCAGATACGCAGTATTTT
TRBD2,NA,TRBJ2-1,TRBV3-1,19,CASSQDHPLLAGEGNEQFF,TGTGCCAGCAGCCAAGATCACCCGTTACTAGCGGGGGAAGGAAATGAGCAGTTCTTC
NA,few,TRBJ2-1,TRBV11-2,14,CASSSQGGDNEQFF,TGTGCCAGCAGCTCCCAGGGGGGGGACAATGAGCAGTTCTTC
TRBD1,NA,TRBJ1-4,TRBV6-2/TRBV6-3,15,CASSSYTGGREKLFF,TGTGCCAGCAGTTCGTATACAGGGGGACGGGAAAAACTGTTTTTT
NA,few,TRBJ1-1,TRBV9,12,CASSFTGGEAFF,TGTGCCAGCAGCTTTACCGGGGGGGAAGCTTTCTTT